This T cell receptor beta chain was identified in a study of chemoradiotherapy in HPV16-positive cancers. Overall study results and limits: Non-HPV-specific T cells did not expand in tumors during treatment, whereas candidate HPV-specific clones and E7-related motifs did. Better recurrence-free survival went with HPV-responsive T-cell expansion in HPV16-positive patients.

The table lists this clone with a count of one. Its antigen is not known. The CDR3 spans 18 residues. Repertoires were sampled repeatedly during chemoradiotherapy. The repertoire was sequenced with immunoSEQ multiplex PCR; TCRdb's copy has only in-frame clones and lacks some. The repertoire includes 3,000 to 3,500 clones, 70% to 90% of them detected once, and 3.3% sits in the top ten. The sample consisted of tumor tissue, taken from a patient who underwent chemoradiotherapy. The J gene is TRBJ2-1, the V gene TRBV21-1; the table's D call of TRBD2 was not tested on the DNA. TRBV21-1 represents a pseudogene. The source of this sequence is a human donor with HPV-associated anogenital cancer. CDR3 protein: CASSKEGLAGGYYNEQFF. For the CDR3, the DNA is TGTGCCAGCAGCAAAGAGGGCCTAGCGGGAGGCTATTACAATGAGCAGTTCTTC.